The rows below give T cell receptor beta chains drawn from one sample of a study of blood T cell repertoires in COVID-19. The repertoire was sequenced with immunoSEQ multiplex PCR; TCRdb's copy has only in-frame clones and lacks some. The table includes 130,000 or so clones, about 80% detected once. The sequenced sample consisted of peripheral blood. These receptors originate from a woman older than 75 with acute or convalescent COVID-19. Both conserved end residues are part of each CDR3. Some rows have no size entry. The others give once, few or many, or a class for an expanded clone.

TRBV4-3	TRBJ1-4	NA	CASGSGTGGGGEKLFF
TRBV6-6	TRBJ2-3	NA	CASSPKTGTDTQYF
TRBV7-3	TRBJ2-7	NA	CASSLQGAQYEQYF
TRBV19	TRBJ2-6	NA	CASSTRDFTRSGANVLTF
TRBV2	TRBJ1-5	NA	CASRWTVNSNQPQHF
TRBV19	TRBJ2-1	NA	CASSGSGGVYNEQFF
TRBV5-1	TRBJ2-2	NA	CASSLEGGGINTGELFF
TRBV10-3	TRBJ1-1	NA	CAISESGRMDTEAFF
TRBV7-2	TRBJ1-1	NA	CASSSSSVYTEAFF
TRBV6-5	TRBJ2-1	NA	CASSTRGDEQFF
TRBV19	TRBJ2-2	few	CASTIHGELFF
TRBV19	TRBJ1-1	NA	CASSYNRGEANTEAFF
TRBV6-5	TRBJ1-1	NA	CASSYGQTQRTEAFF
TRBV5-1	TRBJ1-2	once	CASSPSGDYGYTF
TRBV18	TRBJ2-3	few	CASSPPGTSGGTQYF
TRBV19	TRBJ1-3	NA	CASIPGTGAGNTIYF
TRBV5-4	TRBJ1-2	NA	CASSQERNYGYTF
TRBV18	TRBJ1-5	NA	CASSSGTGNSPQHF
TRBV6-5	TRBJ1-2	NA	CASRVDRDRGYTF
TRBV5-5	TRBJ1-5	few	CASNRDTNQPQHF
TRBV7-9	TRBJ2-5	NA	CASSLQRGGETQYF
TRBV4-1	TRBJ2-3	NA	CASSQDEDRAGGTDTQYF
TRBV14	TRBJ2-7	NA	CASSQDRLPVGEQYF
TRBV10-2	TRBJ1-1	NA	CASMGRIGTEAFF
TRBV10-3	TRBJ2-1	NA	CATRTSGENEQFF
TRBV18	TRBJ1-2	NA	CASSPDSSGVSGYTF
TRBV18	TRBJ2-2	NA	CASSGNRANTGELFF
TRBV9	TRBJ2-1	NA	CASSLGQGTHNEQFF
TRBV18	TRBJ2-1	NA	CASSPRVSAASYNEQFF
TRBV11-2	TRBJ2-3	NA	CASSTPSGMGTDTQYF
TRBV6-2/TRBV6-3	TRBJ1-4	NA	CASSMTGSAEKLFF
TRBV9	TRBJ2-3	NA	CASSAGGTLSTDTQYF
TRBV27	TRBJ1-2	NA	CASSLSSQGDGYGYTF
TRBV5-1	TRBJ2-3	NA	CASRTGVSTDTQYF
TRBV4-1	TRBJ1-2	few	CASSQNQALGANYGYTF
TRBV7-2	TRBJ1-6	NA	CASSFGLRASPLHF
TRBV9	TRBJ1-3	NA	CASSVGNRGGGNTIYF
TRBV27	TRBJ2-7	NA	CASSLGGLSYEQYF
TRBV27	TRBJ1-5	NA	CASSRTGQGNVRNQPQHF
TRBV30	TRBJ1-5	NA	CAWGTGSPHQPQHF
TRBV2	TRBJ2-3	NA	CASLQVSSTDTQYF
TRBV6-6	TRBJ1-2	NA	CASTLRQQTNYGYTF
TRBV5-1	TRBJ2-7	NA	CASSLTTGVYEQYF
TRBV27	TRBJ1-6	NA	CASSSSNSPLHF
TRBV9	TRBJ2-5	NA	CASSVGPGEGETQYF